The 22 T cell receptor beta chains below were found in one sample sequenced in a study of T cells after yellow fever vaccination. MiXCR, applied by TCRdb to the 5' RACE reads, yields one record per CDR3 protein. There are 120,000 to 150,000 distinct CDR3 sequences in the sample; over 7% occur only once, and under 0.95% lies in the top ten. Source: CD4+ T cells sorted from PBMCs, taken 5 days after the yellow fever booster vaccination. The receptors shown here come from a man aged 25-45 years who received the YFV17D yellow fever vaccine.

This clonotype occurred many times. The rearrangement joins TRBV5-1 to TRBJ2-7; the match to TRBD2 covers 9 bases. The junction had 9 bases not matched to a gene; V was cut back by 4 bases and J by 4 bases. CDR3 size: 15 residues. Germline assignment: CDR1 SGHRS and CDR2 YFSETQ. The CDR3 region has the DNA TGCGCCAGCAGCCCGATTCTAGCGGGAAGTTACGAGCAGTACTTC. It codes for CASSPILAGSYEQYF.

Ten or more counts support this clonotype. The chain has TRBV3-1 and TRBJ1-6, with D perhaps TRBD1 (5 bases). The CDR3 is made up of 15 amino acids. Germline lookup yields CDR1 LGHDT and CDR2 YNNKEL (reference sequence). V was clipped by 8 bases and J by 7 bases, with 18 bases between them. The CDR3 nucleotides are TGTGCCAGCGGGGCTACAGGAGGCCTCAATTCACCCCTCCACTTT. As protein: CASGATGGLNSPLHF.

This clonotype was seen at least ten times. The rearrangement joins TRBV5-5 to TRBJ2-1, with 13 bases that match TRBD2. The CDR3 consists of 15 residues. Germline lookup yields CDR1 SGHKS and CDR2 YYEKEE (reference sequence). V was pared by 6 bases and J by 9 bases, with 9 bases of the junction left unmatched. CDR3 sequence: CASTLLAGGQSEQFF. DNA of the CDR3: TGTGCCAGCACCCTACTAGCGGGAGGGCAGAGTGAGCAGTTCTTC.

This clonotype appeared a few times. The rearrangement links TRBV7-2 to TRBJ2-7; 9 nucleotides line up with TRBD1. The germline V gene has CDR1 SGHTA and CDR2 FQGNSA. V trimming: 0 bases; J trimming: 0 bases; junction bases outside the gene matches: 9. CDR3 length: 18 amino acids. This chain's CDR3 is CASSLAKRTGGFSYEQYF. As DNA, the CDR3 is TGTGCCAGCAGCTTAGCGAAACGAACAGGGGGCTTCTCCTACGAGCAGTACTTC.

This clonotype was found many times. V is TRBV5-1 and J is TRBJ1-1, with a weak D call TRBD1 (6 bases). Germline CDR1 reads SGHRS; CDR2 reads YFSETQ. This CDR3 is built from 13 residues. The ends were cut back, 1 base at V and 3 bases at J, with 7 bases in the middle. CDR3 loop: CASSLNRDTEAFF. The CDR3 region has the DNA TGCGCCAGCAGCTTGAACAGGGACACTGAAGCTTTCTTT.

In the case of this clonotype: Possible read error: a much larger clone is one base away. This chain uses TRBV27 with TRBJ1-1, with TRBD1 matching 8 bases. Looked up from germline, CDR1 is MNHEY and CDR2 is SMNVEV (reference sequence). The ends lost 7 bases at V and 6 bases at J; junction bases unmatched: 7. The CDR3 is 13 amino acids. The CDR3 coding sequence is TGTGCCAGCAATCGGTCAGGGGGCTCTGAAGCTTTCTTT. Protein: CASNRSGGSEAFF.

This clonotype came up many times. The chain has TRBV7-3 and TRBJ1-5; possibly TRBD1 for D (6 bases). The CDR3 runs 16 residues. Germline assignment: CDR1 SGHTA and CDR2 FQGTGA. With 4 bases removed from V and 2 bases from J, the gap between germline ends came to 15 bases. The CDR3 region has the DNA TGTGCCAGCAGCTCCCCGGGGGCTATAGGCAATCAGCCCCAGCATTTT. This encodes CASSSPGAIGNQPQHF.

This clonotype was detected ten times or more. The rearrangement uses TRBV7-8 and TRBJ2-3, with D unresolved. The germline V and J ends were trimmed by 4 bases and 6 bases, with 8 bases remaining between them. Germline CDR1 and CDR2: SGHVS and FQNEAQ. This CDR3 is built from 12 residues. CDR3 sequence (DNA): TGTGCCAGCAGCTCGGAGAGGGATACGCAGTATTTT. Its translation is CASSSERDTQYF.

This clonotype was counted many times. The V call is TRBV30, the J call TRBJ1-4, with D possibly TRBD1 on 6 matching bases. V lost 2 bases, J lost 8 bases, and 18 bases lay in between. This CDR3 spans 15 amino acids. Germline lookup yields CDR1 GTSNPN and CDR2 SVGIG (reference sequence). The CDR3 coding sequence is TGTGCCTGGAGTCCCGGCACAGGGTCGACGGAAAAACTGTTTTTT. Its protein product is CAWSPGTGSTEKLFF. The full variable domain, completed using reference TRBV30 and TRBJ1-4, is SQTIHQWPATLVQPVGSPLSLECTVEGTSNPNLYWYRQAAGRGLQLLFYSVGIGQISSEVPQNLSASRPQDRQFILSSKKLLLSDSGFYLCAWSPGTGSTEKLFFGSGTQLSVL.

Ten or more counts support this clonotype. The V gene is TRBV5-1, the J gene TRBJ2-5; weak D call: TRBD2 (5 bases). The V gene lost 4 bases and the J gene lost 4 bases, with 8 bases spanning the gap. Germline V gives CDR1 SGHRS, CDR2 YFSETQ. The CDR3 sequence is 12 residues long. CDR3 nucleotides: TGCGCCAGCAGCCCCGGAGGAGAGACCCAGTACTTC. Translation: CASSPGGETQYF.

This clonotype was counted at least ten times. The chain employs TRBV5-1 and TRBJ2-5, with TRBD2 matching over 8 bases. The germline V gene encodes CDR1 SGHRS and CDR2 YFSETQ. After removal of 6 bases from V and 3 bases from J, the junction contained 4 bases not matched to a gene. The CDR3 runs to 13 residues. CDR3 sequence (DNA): TGCGCCAGCAATAGCGGGAATGAAGAGACCCAGTACTTC. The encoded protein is CASNSGNEETQYF. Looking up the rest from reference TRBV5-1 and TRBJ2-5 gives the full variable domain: KAGVTQTPRYLIKTRGQQVTLSCSPISGHRSVSWYQQTPGQGLQFLFEYFSETQRNKGNFPGRFSGRQFSNSRSEMNVSTLELGDSALYLCASNSGNEETQYFGPGTRLLVL.

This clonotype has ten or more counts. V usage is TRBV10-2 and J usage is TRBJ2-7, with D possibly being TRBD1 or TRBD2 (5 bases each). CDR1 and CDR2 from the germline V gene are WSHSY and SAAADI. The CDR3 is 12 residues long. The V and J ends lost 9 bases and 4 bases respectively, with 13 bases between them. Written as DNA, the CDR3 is TGCGCCAGTTCGGGACGTTATTACGAGCAGTACTTC. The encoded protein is CASSGRYYEQYF.

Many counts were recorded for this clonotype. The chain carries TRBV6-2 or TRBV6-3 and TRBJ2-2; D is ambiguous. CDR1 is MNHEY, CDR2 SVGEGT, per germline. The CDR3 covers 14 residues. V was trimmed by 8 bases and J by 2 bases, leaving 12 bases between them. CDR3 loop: CASQGLRNTGELFF. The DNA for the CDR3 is TGTGCCAGCCAAGGTCTCCGCAACACCGGGGAGCTGTTTTTT.

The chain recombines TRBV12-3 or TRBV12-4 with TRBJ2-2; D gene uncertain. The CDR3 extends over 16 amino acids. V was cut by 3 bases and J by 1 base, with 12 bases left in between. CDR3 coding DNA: TGTGCCAGCAGTTTGGTCTACACCAGGAACACCGGGGAGCTGTTTTTT. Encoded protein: CASSLVYTRNTGELFF.

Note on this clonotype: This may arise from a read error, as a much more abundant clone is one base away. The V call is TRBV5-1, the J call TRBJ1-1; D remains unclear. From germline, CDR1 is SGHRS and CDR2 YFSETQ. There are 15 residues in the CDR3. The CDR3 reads CASSWTGNMNTEALF. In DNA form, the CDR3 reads TGCGCCAGCAGCTGGACGGGCAACATGAACACTGAAGCTCTCTTT.

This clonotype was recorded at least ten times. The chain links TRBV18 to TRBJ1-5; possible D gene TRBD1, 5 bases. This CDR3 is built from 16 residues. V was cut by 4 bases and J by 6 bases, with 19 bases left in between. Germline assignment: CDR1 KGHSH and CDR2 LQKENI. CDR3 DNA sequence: TGTGCCAGCTCACGCGATGAGACCAGGGTGGGTCAGCCCCAGCATTTT. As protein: CASSRDETRVGQPQHF.

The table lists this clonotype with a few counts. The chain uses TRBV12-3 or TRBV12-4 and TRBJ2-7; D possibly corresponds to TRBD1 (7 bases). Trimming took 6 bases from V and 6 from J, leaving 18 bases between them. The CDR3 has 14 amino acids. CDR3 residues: CASSPQGGVGEQYF. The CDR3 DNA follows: TGTGCCAGCAGCCCCCAGGGGGGAGTTGGCGAGCAGTACTTC.

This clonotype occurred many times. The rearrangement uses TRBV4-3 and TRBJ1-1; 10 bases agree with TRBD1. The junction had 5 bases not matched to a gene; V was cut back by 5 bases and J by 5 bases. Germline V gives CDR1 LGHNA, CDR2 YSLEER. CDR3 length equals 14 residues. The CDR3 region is CASSFWTGGTEAFF. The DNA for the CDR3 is TGCGCCAGCAGCTTTTGGACAGGGGGGACTGAAGCTTTCTTT.

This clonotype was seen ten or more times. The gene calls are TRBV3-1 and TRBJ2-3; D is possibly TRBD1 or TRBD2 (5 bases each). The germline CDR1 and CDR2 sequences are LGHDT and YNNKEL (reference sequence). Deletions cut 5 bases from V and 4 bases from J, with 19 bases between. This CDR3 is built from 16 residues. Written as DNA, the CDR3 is TGTGCCAGCAGCTTTCTGGGACGAACCTCCCCAGATACGCAGTATTTT. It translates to CASSFLGRTSPDTQYF.

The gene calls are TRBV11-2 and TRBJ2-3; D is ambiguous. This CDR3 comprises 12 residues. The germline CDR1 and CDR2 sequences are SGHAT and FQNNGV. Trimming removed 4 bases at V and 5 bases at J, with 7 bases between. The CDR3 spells CASSSWGDTQYF. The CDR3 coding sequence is TGTGCCAGCAGCTCCTGGGGAGATACGCAGTATTTT.

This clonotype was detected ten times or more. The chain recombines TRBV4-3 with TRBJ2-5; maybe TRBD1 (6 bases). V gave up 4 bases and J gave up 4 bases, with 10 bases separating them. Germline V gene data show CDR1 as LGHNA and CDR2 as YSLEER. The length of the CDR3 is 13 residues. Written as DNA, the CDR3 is TGCGCCAGCAGCCCGGGCAGGGGAGAGACCCAGTACTTC. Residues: CASSPGRGETQYF.

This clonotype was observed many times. The CDR3 DNA reads as TGCAGTGCTAGAGATGGCAAAGGGAGGAATGAGCAGTTCTTC. Amino acid sequence: CSARDGKGRNEQFF. The chain carries TRBV20-1 and TRBJ2-1; TRBD2 might be the D (6 bases). V was pared by 0 bases and J by 7 bases, with 13 bases between. Germline V CDR1 and CDR2: DFQATT, SNEGSKA (reference sequence). The CDR3 is made up of 14 amino acids.